Listed below are T cell receptor beta chains from one sample, sequenced in a study of T cells after yellow fever vaccination. TCRdb recomputed calls from the 5' RACE reads with MiXCR, one row per CDR3 protein. The sample shows some 560,000 distinct CDR3 sequences, over 15% of them seen only once. The starting material was PBMCs, obtained 15 days after the yellow fever booster vaccination. These receptors all come from a man aged 25 to 40 who received the YFV17D yellow fever vaccine. Both conserved end residues are part of each CDR3. A D gene is named only where the DNA matches it firmly. Clone size appears in some rows only: once, few, many, or a class for an expanded clone.

J,size,D,V,CDR3,DNA
TRBJ2-6,-,-,TRBV3-1,CASSRLGRTGANVLTF,TGTGCCAGCAGCCGCCTAGGGAGGACTGGGGCCAACGTCCTGACTTTC
TRBJ2-1,few,-,TRBV6-5,CASSSPRRSSYNEQFF,TGTGCCAGCAGTTCCCCCAGGAGGAGCTCCTACAATGAGCAGTTCTTC
TRBJ2-2,-,TRBD2,TRBV7-8,CASSHKSGTPNTGELFF,TGTGCCAGCAGCCATAAGAGCGGGACTCCGAACACCGGGGAGCTGTTTTTT
TRBJ2-2,-,-,TRBV7-9,CASSSPLAGELFF,TGTGCCAGCAGCTCCCCTTTGGCCGGGGAGCTGTTTTTT
TRBJ1-1,-,-,TRBV7-8,CASSHGVDTEAFF,TGTGCCAGCAGCCACGGGGTGGACACTGAAGCTTTCTTT
TRBJ2-1,few,TRBD2,TRBV19,CASSIRGGWGNEQFF,TGTGCCAGTAGTATTCGGGGGGGTTGGGGCAATGAGCAGTTCTTC
TRBJ2-7,few,TRBD2,TRBV27,CASSSQREGRGNEQYF,TGTGCCAGCAGTTCCCAGCGGGAGGGTAGGGGAAACGAGCAGTACTTC
TRBJ2-1,-,-,TRBV21-1,CASSKAGQGRNEQFF,TGTGCCAGCAGCAAAGCGGGACAGGGGAGGAATGAGCAGTTCTTC
TRBJ2-2,few,-,TRBV5-6,CASSLFGANTGELFF,TGTGCCAGCAGCTTGTTCGGAGCGAACACCGGGGAGCTGTTTTTT
TRBJ2-5,-,-,TRBV28,CASSLPGNGETQYF,TGTGCCAGCAGTTTACCGGGAAACGGGGAGACCCAGTACTTC
TRBJ2-1,-,TRBD2,TRBV29-1,CSVPAGGTSGTSSYNEQFF,TGCAGCGTTCCAGCAGGGGGGACTAGCGGGACCAGCTCCTACAATGAGCAGTTCTTC
TRBJ2-7,-,TRBD2,TRBV7-2,CASGTSGAYEQYF,TGTGCCAGCGGTACTAGCGGAGCCTACGAGCAGTACTTC
TRBJ2-7,few,-,TRBV4-3,CASSQALTGAYEQYF,TGCGCCAGCAGCCAGGCCCTGACGGGGGCATACGAGCAGTACTTC
TRBJ2-2,few,-,TRBV20-1,CSARQGMHTGELFF,TGCAGTGCTAGACAAGGGATGCACACCGGGGAGCTGTTTTTT
TRBJ1-5,few,-,TRBV20-1,CSATDGGRLPQHF,TGCAGTGCTACTGACGGTGGTAGACTGCCCCAGCATTTT
TRBJ2-3,-,TRBD2,TRBV28,CASSPPLAGSYAQYF,TGTGCCAGCAGTCCTCCACTAGCGGGAAGTTACGCGCAGTATTTT
TRBJ1-6,-,-,TRBV9,CASSVVPTGTGTLHF,TGTGCCAGCAGCGTAGTTCCTACAGGGACCGGAACCCTCCACTTT
TRBJ2-5,few,TRBD2,TRBV24-1,CATSEAGRRTQETQYF,TGTGCCACCAGTGAAGCGGGACGCAGAACCCAAGAGACCCAGTACTTC
TRBJ2-3,few,-,TRBV6-5,CASISADAVLGTDTQYF,TGTGCCAGCATATCAGCGGATGCTGTTTTGGGCACAGATACGCAGTATTTT
TRBJ2-7,-,-,TRBV28,CASSSGTALVEQYF,TGTGCCAGCAGTTCAGGGACCGCCCTAGTCGAGCAGTACTTC
TRBJ1-1,few,TRBD1,TRBV20-1,CSASPRPGQETNTEAFF,TGCAGTGCTAGCCCTAGACCGGGACAGGAAACGAACACTGAAGCTTTCTTT
TRBJ2-5,-,TRBD2,TRBV7-2,CASSRDGRVETQYF,TGTGCCAGCTCTCGCGACGGGAGGGTAGAGACCCAGTACTTC
TRBJ2-1,few,-,TRBV20-1,CSASQRGKGAYNEQFF,TGCAGTGCTAGTCAGCGCGGGAAGGGTGCCTACAATGAGCAGTTCTTC
TRBJ2-6,-,TRBD1,TRBV6-1,CASSTGQGAGANVLTF,TGTGCCAGCAGTACCGGACAGGGGGCTGGGGCCAACGTCCTGACTTTC
TRBJ1-6,few,-,TRBV6-5,CASSYSKGEMEGSPLHF,TGTGCCAGCAGTTACTCGAAGGGTGAGATGGAGGGTTCACCCCTCCACTTT
TRBJ2-1,-,-,TRBV20-1,CSARDGRGIDEQFF,TGCAGTGCTAGAGACGGCAGGGGTATCGATGAGCAGTTCTTC
TRBJ2-5,few,-,TRBV6-5,CASSYQAGDFWGTQYF,TGTGCCAGCAGTTACCAGGCAGGGGACTTCTGGGGGACCCAGTACTTC
TRBJ2-1,few,-,TRBV30,CAWSARVGEQFF,TGTGCCTGGAGTGCCCGGGTCGGTGAGCAGTTCTTC
TRBJ2-7,many,TRBD2,TRBV7-8,CASSLGSGSYEQYF,TGTGCCAGCAGCTTGGGTAGCGGGAGCTACGAGCAGTACTTC
TRBJ2-7,few,-,TRBV7-2,CASSHPGGRLLGEQYF,TGTGCCAGCAGCCATCCCGGGGGGCGATTGTTAGGCGAGCAGTACTTC
TRBJ2-1,-,-,TRBV12-3/TRBV12-4,CASSLTSGRREQFF,TGTGCCAGCAGTTTAACTAGTGGGAGGCGTGAGCAGTTCTTC
TRBJ1-2,-,-,TRBV4-3,CASSQDWQGSGYTF,TGCGCCAGCAGCCAAGATTGGCAGGGGTCAGGCTACACCTTC
TRBJ2-3,-,TRBD1,TRBV6-2/TRBV6-3,CASSYSNQPLRGLVTDTQYF,TGTGCCAGCAGTTACTCGAACCAACCCCTCAGGGGGCTTGTCACAGATACGCAGTATTTT